This T cell receptor (beta chain) comes out of a study of T-cell memory formation after mild COVID-19. The V and J ends lost 7 bases and 9 bases respectively, with 24 bases between them. CDR3 length: 15 residues. 5'RACE with constant-segment primers yielded barcoded, UMI-tagged TCR alpha and TCR beta cDNA libraries. TCRdb independently ran MiXCR on the 5' RACE reads; one entry per CDR3 protein. Seen here are about 340,000 distinct CDR3 sequences, 20% observed once, and the top ten hold 20% to 25%. Sequenced material: PBMCs or a T cell subset sorted from them (not recorded which). V is TRBV12-3 or TRBV12-4 and J is TRBJ2-5; D not resolved. This receptor was obtained from a young man who had mild COVID-19 (a few samples of this study predate the infection). Cell type and time point are not known. CDR3 sequence: CASKPRSVASPAQYF. CDR3 sequence (DNA): TGTGCCAGCAAGCCCCGCTCGGTAGCTTCCCCGGCCCAGTACTTC.